This T cell receptor beta chain derives from a study of blood T cell repertoires in COVID-19. The CDR3 loop spans 14 amino acids. J was trimmed by 1 base and V by 2 bases; bases with no gene match: 1. CDR1 is MDHEN and CDR2 is SYDVKM in the germline V gene. Profiling relied on immunoSEQ multiplex PCR, and the TCRdb table lists in-frame clones only, not all of them. Of almost 100,000 clones detected, about 89% appear once; the ten largest clones hold approximately 10%. This TCR derives from a man aged 45-65 years with acute or convalescent COVID-19. Sequencing was performed on peripheral blood. The chain recombines TRBV28 with TRBJ2-7; TRBD2 matches at 8 bases. CDR3 sequence (DNA): TGTGCCAGCAGTTTACTAGCGGGTTCCTACGAGCAGTACTTC. This translates into CASSLLAGSYEQYF.